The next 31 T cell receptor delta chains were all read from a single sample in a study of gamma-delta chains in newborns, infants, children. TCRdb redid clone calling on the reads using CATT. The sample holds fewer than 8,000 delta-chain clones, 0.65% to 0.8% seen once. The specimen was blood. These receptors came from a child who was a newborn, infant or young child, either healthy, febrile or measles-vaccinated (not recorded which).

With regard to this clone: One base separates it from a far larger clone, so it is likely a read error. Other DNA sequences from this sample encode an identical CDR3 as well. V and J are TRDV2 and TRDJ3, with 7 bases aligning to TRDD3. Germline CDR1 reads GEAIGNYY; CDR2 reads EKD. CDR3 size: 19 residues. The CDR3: CACDTAWGLRSWDTRQMFF. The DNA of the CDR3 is TGTGCCTGCGACACCGCCTGGGGGTTGAGATCCTGGGACACCCGACAGATGTTTTTC.

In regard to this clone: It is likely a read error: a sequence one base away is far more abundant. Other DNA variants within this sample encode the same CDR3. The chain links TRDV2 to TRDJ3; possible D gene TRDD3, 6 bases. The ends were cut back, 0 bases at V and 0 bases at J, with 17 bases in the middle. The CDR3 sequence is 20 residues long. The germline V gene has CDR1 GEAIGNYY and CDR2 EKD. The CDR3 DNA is TGTGCCTGTGACACCGGCTGGGGAGCCGCTAGCTCCTGGGACACCCGACAGATGTTTTTC. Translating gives CACDTGWGAASSWDTRQMFF.

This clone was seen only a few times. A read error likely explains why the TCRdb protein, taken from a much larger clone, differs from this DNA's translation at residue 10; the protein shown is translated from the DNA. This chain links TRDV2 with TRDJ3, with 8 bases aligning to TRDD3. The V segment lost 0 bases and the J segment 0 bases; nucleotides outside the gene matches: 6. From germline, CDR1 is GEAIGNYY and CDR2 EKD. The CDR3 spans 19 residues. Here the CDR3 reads CACDTAWGMISWDTRQMFF. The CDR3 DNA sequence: TGTGCCTGTGACACCGCGTGGGGGATGATCTCCTGGGACACCCGACAGATGTTTTTC.

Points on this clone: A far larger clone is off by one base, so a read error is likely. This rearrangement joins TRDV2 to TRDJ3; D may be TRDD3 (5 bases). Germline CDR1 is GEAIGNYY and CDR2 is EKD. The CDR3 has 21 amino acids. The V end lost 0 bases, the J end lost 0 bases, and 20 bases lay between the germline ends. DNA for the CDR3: TGTGCCTGTGACACCGCCACCCTGCGGGGGTTAGGCTCCTGGGACACCCGACAGATGTTTTTC. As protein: CACDTATLRGLGSWDTRQMFF.

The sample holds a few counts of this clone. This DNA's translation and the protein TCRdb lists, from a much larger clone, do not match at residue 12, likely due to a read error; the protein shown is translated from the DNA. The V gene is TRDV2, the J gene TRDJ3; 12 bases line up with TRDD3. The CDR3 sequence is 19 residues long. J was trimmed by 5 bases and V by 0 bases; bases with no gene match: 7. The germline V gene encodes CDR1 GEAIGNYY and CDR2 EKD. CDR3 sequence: CACDTVKLGDTRDTRQMFF. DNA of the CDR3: TGTGCCTGTGACACCGTTAAACTGGGGGATACCCGGGACACCCGACAGATGTTTTTC.

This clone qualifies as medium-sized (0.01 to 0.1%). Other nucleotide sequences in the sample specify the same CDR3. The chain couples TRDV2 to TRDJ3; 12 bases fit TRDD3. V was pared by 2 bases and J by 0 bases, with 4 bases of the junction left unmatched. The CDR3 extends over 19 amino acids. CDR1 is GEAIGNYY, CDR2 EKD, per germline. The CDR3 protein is CACDNTGGYRSWDTRQMFF. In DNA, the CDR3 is TGTGCCTGTGACAATACTGGGGGATACCGCTCCTGGGACACCCGACAGATGTTTTTC.

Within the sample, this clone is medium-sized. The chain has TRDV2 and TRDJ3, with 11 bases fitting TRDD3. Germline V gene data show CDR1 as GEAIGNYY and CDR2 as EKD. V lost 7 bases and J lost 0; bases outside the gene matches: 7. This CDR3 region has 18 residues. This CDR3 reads CACTVLGDSSWDTRQMFF. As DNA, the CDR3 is TGTGCCTGCACCGTACTGGGGGATAGCTCCTGGGACACCCGACAGATGTTTTTC.

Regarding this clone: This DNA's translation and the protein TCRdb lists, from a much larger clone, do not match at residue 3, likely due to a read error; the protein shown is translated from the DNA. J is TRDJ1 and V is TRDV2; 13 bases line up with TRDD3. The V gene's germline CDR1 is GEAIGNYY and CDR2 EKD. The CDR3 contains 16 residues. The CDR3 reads CARDLLGDTYTDKLIF. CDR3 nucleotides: TGTGCCCGTGACTTACTGGGGGATACGTACACCGATAAACTCATCTTT.

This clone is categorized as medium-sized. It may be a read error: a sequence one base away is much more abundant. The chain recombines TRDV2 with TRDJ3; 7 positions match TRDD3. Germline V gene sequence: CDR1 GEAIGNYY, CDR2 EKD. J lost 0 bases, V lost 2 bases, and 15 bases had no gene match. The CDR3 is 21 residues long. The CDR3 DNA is TGTGCCTGTGACAGTATAAGGACTGGGGTATCGAGCTCCTGGGACACCCGACAGATGTTTTTC. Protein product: CACDSIRTGVSSSWDTRQMFF.

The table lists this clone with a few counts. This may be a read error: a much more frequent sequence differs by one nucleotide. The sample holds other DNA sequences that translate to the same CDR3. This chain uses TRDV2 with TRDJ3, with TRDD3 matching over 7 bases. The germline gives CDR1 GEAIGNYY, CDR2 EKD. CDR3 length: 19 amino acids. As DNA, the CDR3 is TGTGCCTGTGACCTAGCCCTGGGGGGCAGCTCCTGGGACACCCGTCAGATGTTTTTC. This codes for CACDLALGGSSWDTRQMFF.

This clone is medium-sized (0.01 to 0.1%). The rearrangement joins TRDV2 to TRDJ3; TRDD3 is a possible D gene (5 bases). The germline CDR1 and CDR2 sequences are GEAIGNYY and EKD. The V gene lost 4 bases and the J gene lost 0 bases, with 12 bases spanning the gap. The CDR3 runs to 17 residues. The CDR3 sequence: CACDVGWSSWDTRQMFF. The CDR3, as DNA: TGTGCCTGTGATGTGGGATGGAGCTCCTGGGACACCCGACAGATGTTTTTC.

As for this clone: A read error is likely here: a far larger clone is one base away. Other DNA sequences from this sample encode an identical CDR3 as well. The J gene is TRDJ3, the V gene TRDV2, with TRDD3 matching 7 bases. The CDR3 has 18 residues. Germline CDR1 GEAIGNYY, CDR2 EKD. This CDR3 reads CACDTGDPRSWDTRQMFF. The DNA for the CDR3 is TGCGCCTGTGACACTGGGGACCCGCGCTCCTGGGACACCCGACAGATGTTTTTC.

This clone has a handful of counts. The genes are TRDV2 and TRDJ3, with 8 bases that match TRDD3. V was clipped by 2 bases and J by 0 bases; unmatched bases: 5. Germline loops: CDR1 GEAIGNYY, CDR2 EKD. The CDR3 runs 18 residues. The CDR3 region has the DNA TGTGCCTGTGACAGTACTGGGGATACCTCCTGGGACACCCGACAGATGTTTTTC. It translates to CACDSTGDTSWDTRQMFF.

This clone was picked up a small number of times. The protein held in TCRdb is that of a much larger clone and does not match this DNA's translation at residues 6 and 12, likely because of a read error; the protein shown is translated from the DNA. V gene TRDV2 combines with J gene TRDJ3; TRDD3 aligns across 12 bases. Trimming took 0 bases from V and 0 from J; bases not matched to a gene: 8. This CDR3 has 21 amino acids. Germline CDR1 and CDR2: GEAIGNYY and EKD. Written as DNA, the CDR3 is TGTGCCTGTGACACCGCACTGGGGGATACCCTGGGCTCCTGGGACACCCGACAGATGTTTTTC. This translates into CACDTALGDTLGSWDTRQMFF.

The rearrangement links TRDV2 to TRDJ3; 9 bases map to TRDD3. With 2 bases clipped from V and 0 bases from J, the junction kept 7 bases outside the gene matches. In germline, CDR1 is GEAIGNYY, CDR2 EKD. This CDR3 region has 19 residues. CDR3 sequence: CACDKLLGESSWDTRQMFF. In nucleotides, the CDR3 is TGTGCCTGTGACAAACTACTGGGGGAGAGCTCCTGGGACACCCGACAGATGTTTTTC.

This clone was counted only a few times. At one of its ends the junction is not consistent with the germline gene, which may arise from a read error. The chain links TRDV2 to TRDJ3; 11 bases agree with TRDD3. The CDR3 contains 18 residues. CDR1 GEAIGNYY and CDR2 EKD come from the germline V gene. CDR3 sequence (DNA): TGTGCCTGTGACAGTACTGGGGGATATGGCTGGGACGCCCGACAGATGTTTTTC. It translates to CACDSTGGYGWDARQMFF.

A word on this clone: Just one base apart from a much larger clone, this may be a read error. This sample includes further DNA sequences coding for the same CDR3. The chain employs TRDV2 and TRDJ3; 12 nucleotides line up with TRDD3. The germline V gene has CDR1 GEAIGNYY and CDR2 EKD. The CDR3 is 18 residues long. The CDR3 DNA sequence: TGTGCCTGTGACACTACTGGGGGATACTCCTGGGACACTCGACAGATGTTTTTC. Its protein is CACDTTGGYSWDTRQMFF.

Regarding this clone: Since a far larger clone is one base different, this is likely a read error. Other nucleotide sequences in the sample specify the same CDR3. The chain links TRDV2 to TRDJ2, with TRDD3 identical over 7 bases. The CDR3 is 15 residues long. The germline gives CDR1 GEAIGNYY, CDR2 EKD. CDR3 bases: TGTGCCTGTGAGCGGGGGATGCCTTTGACGGCACAACTCTTCTTT. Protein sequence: CACERGMPLTAQLFF.

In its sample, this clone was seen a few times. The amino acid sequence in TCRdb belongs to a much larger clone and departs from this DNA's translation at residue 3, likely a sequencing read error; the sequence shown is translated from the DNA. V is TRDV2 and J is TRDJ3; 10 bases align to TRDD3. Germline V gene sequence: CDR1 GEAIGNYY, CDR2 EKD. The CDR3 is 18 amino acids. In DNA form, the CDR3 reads TGTGCCCGTGACACTCTGGGGGATAGCTCCTGGGACACCCGACAGATGTTTTTC. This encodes CARDTLGDSSWDTRQMFF.

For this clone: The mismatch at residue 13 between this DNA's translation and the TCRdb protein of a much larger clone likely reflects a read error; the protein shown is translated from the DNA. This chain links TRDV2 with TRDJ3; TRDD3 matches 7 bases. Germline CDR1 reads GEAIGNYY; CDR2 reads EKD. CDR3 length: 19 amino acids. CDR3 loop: CACDTGGILSSWGTRQMFF. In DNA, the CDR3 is TGTGCCTGTGACACTGGGGGAATCCTCAGCTCCTGGGGCACCCGACAGATGTTTTTC.

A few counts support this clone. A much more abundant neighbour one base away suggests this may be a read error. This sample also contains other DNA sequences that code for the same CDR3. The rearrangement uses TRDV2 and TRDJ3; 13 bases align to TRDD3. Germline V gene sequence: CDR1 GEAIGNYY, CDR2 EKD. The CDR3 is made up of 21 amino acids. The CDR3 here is CACDTLTGGYDFPWDTRQMFF. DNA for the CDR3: TGTGCCTGTGACACTCTCACTGGGGGATACGATTTCCCCTGGGACACCCGACAGATGTTCTTC.

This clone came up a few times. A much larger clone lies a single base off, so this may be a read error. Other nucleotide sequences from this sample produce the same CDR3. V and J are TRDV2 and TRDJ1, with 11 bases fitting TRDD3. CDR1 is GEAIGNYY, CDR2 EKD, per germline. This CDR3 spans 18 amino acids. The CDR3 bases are TGCGCCTGTGACGCCCTACTGGGGGATATGGAGTACACCGATAAACTCATCTTT. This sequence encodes CACDALLGDMEYTDKLIF.

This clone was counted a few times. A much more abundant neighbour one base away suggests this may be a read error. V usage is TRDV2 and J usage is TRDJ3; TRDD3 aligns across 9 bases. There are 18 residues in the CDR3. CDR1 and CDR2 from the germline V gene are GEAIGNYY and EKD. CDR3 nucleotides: TGTGCCTGTGACAAGTACTGGGGGAGCTCCGGGGACACCCGACAGATGTTTTTC. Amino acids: CACDKYWGSSGDTRQMFF.

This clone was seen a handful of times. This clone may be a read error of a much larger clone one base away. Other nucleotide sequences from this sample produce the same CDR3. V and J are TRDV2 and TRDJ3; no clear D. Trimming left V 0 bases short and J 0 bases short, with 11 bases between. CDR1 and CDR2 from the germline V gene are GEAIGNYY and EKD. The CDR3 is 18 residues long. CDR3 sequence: CACDTVGVHSWDTRQMFF. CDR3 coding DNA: TGTGCCTGTGACACCGTGGGAGTCCACTCCTGGGACACCCGACAGATGTTTTTC.

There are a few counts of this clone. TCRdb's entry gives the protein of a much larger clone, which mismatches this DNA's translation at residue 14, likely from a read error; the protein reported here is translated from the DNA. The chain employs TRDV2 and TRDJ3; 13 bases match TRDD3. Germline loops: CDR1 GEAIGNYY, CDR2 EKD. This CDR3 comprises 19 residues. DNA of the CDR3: TGTGCCTGTGACGGGGTACTGGGGGATACGTACTGGGACGCCCGACAGATGTTTTTC. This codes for CACDGVLGDTYWDARQMFF.

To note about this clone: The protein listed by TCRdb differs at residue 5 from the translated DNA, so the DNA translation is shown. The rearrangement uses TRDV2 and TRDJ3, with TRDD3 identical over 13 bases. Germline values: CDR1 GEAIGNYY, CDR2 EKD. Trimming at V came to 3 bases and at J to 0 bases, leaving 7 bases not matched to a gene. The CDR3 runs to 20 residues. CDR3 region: CACDAVLGDTASWDTRQMFF. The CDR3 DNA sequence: TGTGCCTGTGACGCCGTACTGGGGGATACGGCCTCCTGGGACACCCGACAGATGTTTTTC.

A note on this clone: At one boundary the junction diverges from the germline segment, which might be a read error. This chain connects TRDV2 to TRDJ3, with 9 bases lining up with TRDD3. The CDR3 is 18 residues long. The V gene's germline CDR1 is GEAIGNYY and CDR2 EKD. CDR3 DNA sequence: TGTGCCCGTGACACTGGGGGACCCAGCTCCCGGGACACCCGACAGATGTTTTTC. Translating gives CARDTGGPSSRDTRQMFF.

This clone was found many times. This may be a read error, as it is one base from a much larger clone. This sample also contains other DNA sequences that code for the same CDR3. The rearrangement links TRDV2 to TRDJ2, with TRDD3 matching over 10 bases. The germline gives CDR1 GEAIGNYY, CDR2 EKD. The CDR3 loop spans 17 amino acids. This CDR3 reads CACDTLGDTSLTAQLFF. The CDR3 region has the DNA TGTGCTTGTGACACGTTGGGGGATACTTCCCTGACAGCACAACTCTTCTTT.

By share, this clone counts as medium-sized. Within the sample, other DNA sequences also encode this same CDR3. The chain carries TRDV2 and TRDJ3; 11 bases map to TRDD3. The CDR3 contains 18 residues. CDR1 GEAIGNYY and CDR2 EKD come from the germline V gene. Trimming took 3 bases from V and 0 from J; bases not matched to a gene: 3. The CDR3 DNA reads TGTGCCTGTGACTACTGGGGGATAAGCTCCTGGGACACCCGACAGATGTTTTTC. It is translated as CACDYWGISSWDTRQMFF.

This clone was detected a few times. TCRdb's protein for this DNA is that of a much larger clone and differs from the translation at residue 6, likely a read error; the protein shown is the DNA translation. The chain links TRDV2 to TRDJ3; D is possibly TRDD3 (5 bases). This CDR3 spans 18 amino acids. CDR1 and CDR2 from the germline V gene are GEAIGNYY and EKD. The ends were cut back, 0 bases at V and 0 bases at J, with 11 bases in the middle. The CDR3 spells CACDTVYARSWDTRQMFF. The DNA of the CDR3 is TGTGCCTGTGACACCGTATACGCGCGCTCCTGGGACACCCGACAGATGTTTTTC.

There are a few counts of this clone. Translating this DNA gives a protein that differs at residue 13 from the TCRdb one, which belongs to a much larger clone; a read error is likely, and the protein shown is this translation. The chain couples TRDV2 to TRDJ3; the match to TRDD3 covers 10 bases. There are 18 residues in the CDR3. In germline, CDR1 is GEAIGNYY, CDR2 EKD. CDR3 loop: CACDTVSGGYWDARQMFF. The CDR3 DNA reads TGTGCCTGTGACACCGTCTCTGGGGGATATTGGGACGCCCGACAGATGTTTTTC.